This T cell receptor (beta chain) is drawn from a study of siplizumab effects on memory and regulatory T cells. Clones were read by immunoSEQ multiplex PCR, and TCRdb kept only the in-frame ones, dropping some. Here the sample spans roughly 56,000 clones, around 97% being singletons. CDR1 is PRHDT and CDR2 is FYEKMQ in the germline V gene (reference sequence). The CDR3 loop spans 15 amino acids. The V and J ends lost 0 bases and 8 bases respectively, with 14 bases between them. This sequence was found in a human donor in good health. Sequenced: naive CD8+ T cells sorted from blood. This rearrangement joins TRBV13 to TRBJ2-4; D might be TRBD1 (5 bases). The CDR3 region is CASSLGVTGEDIQYF. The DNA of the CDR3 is TGTGCCAGCAGCTTAGGCGTTACAGGTGAGGACATTCAGTACTTC.